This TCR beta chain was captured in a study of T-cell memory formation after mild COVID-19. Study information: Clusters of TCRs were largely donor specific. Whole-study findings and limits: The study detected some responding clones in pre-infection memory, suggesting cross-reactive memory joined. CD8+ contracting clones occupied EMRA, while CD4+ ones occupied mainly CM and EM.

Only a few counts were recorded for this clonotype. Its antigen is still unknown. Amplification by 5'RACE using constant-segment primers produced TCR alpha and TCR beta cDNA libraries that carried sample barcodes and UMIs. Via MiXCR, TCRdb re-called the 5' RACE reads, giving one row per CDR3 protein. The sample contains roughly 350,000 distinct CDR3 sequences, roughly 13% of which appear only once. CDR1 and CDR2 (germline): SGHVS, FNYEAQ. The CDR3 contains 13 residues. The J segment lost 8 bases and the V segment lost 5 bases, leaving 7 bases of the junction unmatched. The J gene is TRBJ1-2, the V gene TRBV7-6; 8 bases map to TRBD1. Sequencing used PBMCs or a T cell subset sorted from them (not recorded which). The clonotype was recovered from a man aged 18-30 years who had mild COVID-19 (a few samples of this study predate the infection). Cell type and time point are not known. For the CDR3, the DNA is TGTGCCAGCAGCCGTGGGACAGGAGACGGCTACACCTTC. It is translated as CASSRGTGDGYTF.